This T cell receptor (beta chain) came from a study of molecular identifiers for immune sequencing clone quantification. This CDR3 spans 12 amino acids. Germline loops: CDR1 MDHEN, CDR2 SYDVKM. Using its own MiXCR run on the PCR reads, TCRdb lists one record per CDR3 protein. The sample carries approximately 630,000 distinct CDR3 sequences, about 25% recorded once. This clonotype was counted between two and nine times. Given a much more abundant clone one base away, this may be a read error. This receptor was identified in a human donor in good health. Some libraries in this study had Jurkat cell RNA spiked in. The sample taken for sequencing was naive CD8+ T cells from blood, with Jurkat cell RNA spiked in. Subset indicated: FACS-sorted CD8+CD4-CCR7+CD45RA+ naive T cells. V gene TRBV28 combines with J gene TRBJ2-3; 7 bases are shared with TRBD2. The CDR3: CVSSFEAGFRYF. CDR3 nucleotide sequence: TGTGTCAGCAGTTTCGAAGCGGGATTTCGGTATTTT.